The 22 T cell receptor beta chains listed next were all sequenced from one sample in a study of neurological immune-mediated disorders. TCRdb itself ran the 5' RACE reads through MiXCR, one entry per CDR3 protein. The sample lists some 20,000 distinct CDR3 sequences; approximately 14% were seen once. Sequencing input: CD4+ T cells from blood. These receptors came from an older woman with HTLV-1-associated myelopathy (HAM/TSP).

The sample holds many counts of this clonotype. This chain links TRBV20-1 with TRBJ2-7; the match to TRBD1 covers 9 bases. The trim removed 5 bases at V and 0 bases at J, leaving 5 bases unmatched. Germline assignment: CDR1 DFQATT and CDR2 SNEGSKA (reference sequence). The CDR3 spans 14 residues. This CDR3 is CSAAPGQGSYEQYF. The CDR3 nucleotides are TGCAGTGCTGCTCCGGGACAGGGCTCCTACGAGCAGTACTTC.

This clonotype was found many times. The chain carries TRBV27 and TRBJ1-2; D gene uncertain. Trimming shortened V by 3 bases and J by 8 bases, and 22 bases separated the two germline ends. The V gene's germline CDR1 is MNHEY and CDR2 SMNVEV (reference sequence). This CDR3 has 16 residues. The CDR3 loop is CASSFASGGNQLGYTF. As DNA, the CDR3 is TGTGCCAGCAGTTTCGCATCGGGAGGGAACCAGTTGGGCTACACCTTC.

Notes on this clonotype: This clone may be a read error of a much larger clone one base away. The genes are TRBV19 and TRBJ2-6; the D gene is possibly TRBD1 (7 bases). Germline assignment: CDR1 LNHDA and CDR2 SQIVND (reference sequence). CDR3 length equals 16 residues. CDR3 bases: TGTGCCAGTAGGTCGACAGGGACGAGGGGGGTCAACGTCCTGACTTTC. It is translated as CASRSTGTRGVNVLTF.

In its sample, this clonotype is medium-sized. V is TRBV14 and J is TRBJ1-2; no clear D. Germline CDR1 is SGHDN and CDR2 is FVKESK. Trimming removed 4 bases from V and 8 bases from J, with 14 bases in between. This CDR3 has 13 amino acids. CDR3 region: CASSPTLSLGYTF. The CDR3 DNA reads as TGTGCCAGCAGCCCGACCCTCTCCCTAGGCTACACCTTC.

This clonotype was detected ten times or more. The chain recombines TRBV20-1 with TRBJ2-1; D tentatively fits TRBD1 or TRBD2 (7 bases each). This CDR3 is built from 15 residues. The germline gives CDR1 DFQATT, CDR2 SNEGSKA (reference sequence). Between the trimmed V and J ends, which lost 3 bases and 5 bases, there was a span of 17 bases. CDR3 DNA: TGCAGTGCTAGCGCCAGGCAGGGGGGGAACAATGAGCAGTTCTTC. Its protein product is CSASARQGGNNEQFF.

This clonotype was detected many times. This rearrangement joins TRBV11-3 to TRBJ1-4, with 10 positions matching TRBD1. The length of the CDR3 is 17 residues. Per the germline V gene, CDR1 is SGHNT and CDR2 is YENEEA. Trimming at V came to 1 base and at J to 5 bases, leaving 7 bases not matched to a gene. The CDR3 protein is CASSLAFEGQGNEKLFF. The CDR3 DNA follows: TGTGCCAGCAGCTTAGCGTTCGAGGGACAGGGGAATGAAAAACTGTTTTTT.

The J gene is TRBJ1-5, the V gene TRBV4-1; D remains unclear. V lost 4 bases and J lost 1, with 11 bases in between. The germline V gene has CDR1 MGHRA and CDR2 YSYEKL. The CDR3 contains 15 residues. The CDR3 nucleotides read TGCGCCAGCAGCCCCCTGGTCGGGAGCAATCAGCCCCAGCATTTT. It codes for CASSPLVGSNQPQHF.

This clonotype was seen ten or more times. The rearrangement uses TRBV7-2 and TRBJ2-2, with TRBD1 matching over 8 bases. This CDR3 is built from 18 residues. V shed 5 bases and J 1 base; nucleotides not matched to a gene: 12. Germline loops: CDR1 SGHTA, CDR2 FQGNSA. The chain's CDR3 is CASSPMGWGTGNTGELFF. In DNA, the CDR3 is TGTGCCAGCAGCCCCATGGGCTGGGGGACAGGGAACACCGGGGAGCTGTTTTTT.

Within the sample, this clonotype is medium-sized. The CDR3 DNA follows: TGCAGTGCTAGATTGCTATACAATGAGCAGTTCTTC. Encoded protein: CSARLLYNEQFF. The V gene is TRBV20-1, the J gene TRBJ2-1; unclear D gene. There are 12 residues in the CDR3. Trimming removed 2 bases from V and 4 bases from J, with 6 bases in between. The germline V gene encodes CDR1 DFQATT and CDR2 SNEGSKA (reference sequence).

The rearrangement links TRBV3-1 to TRBJ1-6, with 9 bases aligning to TRBD1. J gave up 7 bases and V 0 bases, and 10 bases lay outside the gene matches. This CDR3 contains 18 residues. The V gene's germline CDR1 is LGHDT and CDR2 YNNKEL (reference sequence). CDR3 nucleotide sequence: TGTGCCAGCAGCCAAGACCCCCCGGGGACAGGGAGGAATTCACCCCTCCACTTT. Its translation is CASSQDPPGTGRNSPLHF.

This clonotype was found many times. V is TRBV4-1 and J is TRBJ1-3, with 10 bases fitting TRBD1. CDR3 length equals 21 residues. V trimming: 1 base; J trimming: 0 bases; junction bases outside the gene matches: 15. CDR1 and CDR2 (germline): MGHRA, YSYEKL. This CDR3 is CASSQGLGGQGFSSSGNTIYF. The CDR3 coding sequence is TGCGCCAGCAGCCAAGGTTTAGGGGGACAGGGGTTTTCGAGCTCTGGAAACACCATATATTTT.

This clonotype has a count of ten or more. V and J are TRBV5-1 and TRBJ1-2; D is perhaps TRBD1 (6 bases). V lost 4 bases, J lost 6 bases, and 16 bases lay in between. This CDR3 is built from 14 residues. CDR1 is SGHRS and CDR2 is YFSETQ in the germline V gene. The CDR3 DNA reads TGCGCCAGCAGCAGGTACCGGGACATTGATGGCTACACCTTC. Protein: CASSRYRDIDGYTF. The variable domain in full, completed from reference TRBV5-1 and TRBJ1-2, reads KAGVTQTPRYLIKTRGQQVTLSCSPISGHRSVSWYQQTPGQGLQFLFEYFSETQRNKGNFPGRFSGRQFSNSRSEMNVSTLELGDSALYLCASSRYRDIDGYTFGSGTRLTVV.

This clonotype was recorded at least ten times. V gene TRBV20-1 combines with J gene TRBJ1-2, with 9 positions matching TRBD1. The trim removed 1 base at V and 3 bases at J, leaving 3 bases unmatched. The CDR3 covers 14 residues. CDR1 and CDR2 from the germline V gene are DFQATT and SNEGSKA (reference sequence). The CDR3 spells CSARADRGHYGYTF. In nucleotides, the CDR3 is TGCAGTGCTAGAGCGGACAGGGGTCACTATGGCTACACCTTC.

This clonotype is labeled as medium-sized. This sequence joins TRBV20-1 and TRBJ2-7; 11 bases map to TRBD2. There are 17 residues in the CDR3. V was clipped by 1 base and J by 1 base; unmatched bases: 9. Germline loops: CDR1 DFQATT, CDR2 SNEGSKA (reference sequence). DNA of the CDR3: TGCAGTGCTAGAGGGATGACCGGGACTAGCGGTTCCTACGAGCAGTACTTC. Its translation: CSARGMTGTSGSYEQYF.

This clonotype was seen at least ten times. The chain uses TRBV5-1 and TRBJ2-3; 7 nucleotides match TRBD2. The ends lost 4 bases at V and 1 base at J; junction bases unmatched: 6. The germline V gene encodes CDR1 SGHRS and CDR2 YFSETQ. There are 15 residues in the CDR3. CDR3 bases: TGCGCCAGCAGCCCGGGACTAACGGGCACAGATACGCAGTATTTT. Translated, it gives CASSPGLTGTDTQYF.

J is TRBJ2-5 and V is TRBV7-2; the match to TRBD1 covers 10 bases. This CDR3 has 14 amino acids. V gave up 5 bases and J gave up 4 bases; unmatched junction bases: 4. Germline assignment: CDR1 SGHTA and CDR2 FQGNSA. The CDR3 region has the DNA TGTGCCAGCAGCCCGACAGGGGGCACAGAGACCCAGTACTTC. Encoded protein: CASSPTGGTETQYF.

There are many counts of this clonotype. V usage is TRBV11-2 and J usage is TRBJ2-2; TRBD1 or TRBD2 may be the D gene (7 bases each). V was cut by 5 bases and J by 8 bases, with 15 bases left in between. Germline-derived CDR1 and CDR2 are SGHAT and FQNNGV. CDR3 length equals 14 residues. CDR3: CASSQRQGGGELFF. CDR3 DNA sequence: TGTGCCAGCAGCCAGAGACAGGGAGGGGGGGAGCTGTTTTTT.

This clonotype is deemed medium-sized (0.01 to 0.1%). This chain uses TRBV20-1 with TRBJ1-2; a possible D gene is TRBD1 (6 bases). Trimming took off 6 bases at V and 0 bases at J, with 14 bases between the two ends. The CDR3 covers 14 residues. CDR1 and CDR2 from the germline V gene are DFQATT and SNEGSKA (reference sequence). CDR3 residues: CSAVSGAPNYGYTF. The CDR3 bases are TGCAGTGCCGTCTCAGGGGCCCCTAACTATGGCTACACCTTC.

Ten or more counts support this clonotype. The chain joins TRBV7-9 to TRBJ1-6, with a possible D match to TRBD1 (5 bases). Germline V CDR1 and CDR2: SEHNR, FQNEAQ (reference sequence). The CDR3 length is 13 residues. V shed 6 bases and J shed 8 bases, with 11 bases lying between them. The CDR3: CASSRDPYSPLHF. The DNA of the CDR3 is TGTGCCAGCAGTAGGGACCCTTATTCACCCCTCCACTTT.

The table lists this clonotype with many counts. The rearrangement uses TRBV20-1 and TRBJ2-3; TRBD1 is a possible D gene (8 bases). Germline CDR1 reads DFQATT; CDR2 reads SNEGSKA (reference sequence). V was clipped by 6 bases and J by 3 bases, with 22 bases between them. CDR3 length: 16 amino acids. The CDR3 DNA reads TGCAGTGCCACAGGACAGGGAGGGAAGACAACAGATACGCAGTATTTT. Translation: CSATGQGGKTTDTQYF.

The table lists this clonotype with a few counts. Compared with germline, one end of the junction differs, possibly owing to a read error. CDR3 sequence: CASSIGLAGNEQFF. CDR3 nucleotides: TGTGCCAGTAGCATAGGACTAGCGGGAAATGAGCAGTTCTTC. This sequence joins TRBV19 and TRBJ2-1; 12 positions agree with TRBD2. The CDR3 length is 14 residues. Germline V gene data show CDR1 as LNHDA and CDR2 as SQIVND (reference sequence).

This clonotype was seen ten or more times. The chain couples TRBV29-1 to TRBJ2-1; 10 positions match TRBD1. This CDR3 has 19 amino acids. Looked up from germline, CDR1 is SQVTM and CDR2 is ANQGSEA. V shed 5 bases, J shed 4 bases, and the junction held 20 bases outside the gene matches. Written as DNA, the CDR3 is TGCAGCGTTACACGGGACAGGGGATTTCGTAGACCCGCGTACAATGAGCAGTTCTTC. This translates into CSVTRDRGFRRPAYNEQFF.